The 26 T cell receptor beta chains below all came from one sample that was sequenced in a study of T cells in women clearing cervical HPV infection (dated by TCRdb to between 2017 and 2018). The library was prepared using the immunoSEQ multiplex PCR assay. The table was pulled from immuneACCESS by TCRdb, which kept in-frame rearrangements only. Such tables lose some clones; where checked, under half of the loss comes from unresolved V genes, and the rest has no known cause. The sample table holds about 20,000 clones. The ten most abundant clones make up roughly 7% of the sample. The sequenced sample consisted of blood buffy coat. The origin of the receptors is a woman between 18 and 70 years old with a cervical HPV16 infection that either progressed to CIN3+ or cleared (not recorded which).

Regarding this clone: An end of the junction does not agree with germline; a read error may underlie this. The CDR3 end falls 3 residues outside the read, so it is completed with the germline J gene. The chain is built from TRBV20-1 and TRBJ1-5; D not resolved. There are 14 residues in the CDR3. Germline V lookup: CDR1 DFQATT, CDR2 SNEGSKA (reference sequence). CDR3 DNA (partial): TGCAGTGCTGGAGACCCGCGGAGCAATCAGCCC. Protein sequence: CSAGDPRSNQP. The whole CDR3 is CSAGDPRSNQPQHF.

Comment on this clone: The read terminates 3 residues ahead of where the CDR3 ends, so the germline J gene completes it. The chain links TRBV7-6 to TRBJ2-2; 11 bases align to TRBD2. Germline V gene data show CDR1 as SGHVS and CDR2 as FNYEAQ. The CDR3 spans 16 residues. V lost 6 bases and J lost 5; bases outside the gene matches: 8. The DNA read from the CDR3 is TGTGCCAGCAGGGAGACTAGCGGGACAATTACCGGGGAG. Its translation: CASRETSGTITGE. The entire CDR3 reads CASRETSGTITGELFF.

Comments on this clone: The observed sequence ends 3 residues before the CDR3 terminus, with the missing tail filled in from the germline J gene. J is TRBJ2-5 and V is TRBV4-1; 10 positions agree with TRBD2. V shed 3 bases, J shed 4 bases, and the junction held 11 bases outside the gene matches. The CDR3 has 17 amino acids. Germline V lookup: CDR1 MGHRA, CDR2 YSYEKL. CDR3 amino acids: CASSQRFGTSVGETQYF. The DNA read from the CDR3 is TGCGCCAGCAGCCAGAGGTTCGGGACTAGCGTCGGAGAGACC.

A remark on this clone: The CDR3 goes on 3 residues after the read ends, and that part is filled in from the germline J gene. The chain recombines TRBV11-1 with TRBJ2-5, with D unclear. The CDR3 is 13 residues long. Trimming took 1 base from V and 5 from J, leaving 8 bases between them. The germline V gene encodes CDR1 SGHAT and CDR2 FQDESV (reference sequence). Incomplete CDR3 DNA: TGTGCCAGCAGCTTAGAAGGGCCCGAGACC. It is translated as CASSLEGPET. The entire CDR3 is CASSLEGPETQYF.

For this clone: The read comes to an end 3 residues before the CDR3 does, leaving the germline J gene to fill in the end. The chain links TRBV29-1 to TRBJ2-5; D is unclear. This CDR3 has 11 residues. Germline V gene data show CDR1 as SQVTM and CDR2 as ANQGSEA. V was pared by 6 bases and J by 4 bases, with 9 bases between. The CDR3 DNA, read in part, is TGCAGCGTGGGCGTCGGAGAGACC. Encoded protein: CSVGVGET. The whole CDR3 region reads CSVGVGETQYF. The full variable domain, with the rest looked up from reference TRBV29-1 and TRBJ2-5, is SAVISQKPSRDICQRGTSLTIQCQVDSQVTMMFWYRQQPGQSLTLIATANQGSEATYESGFVIDKFPISRPNLTFSTLTVSNMSPEDSSIYLCSVGVGETQYFGPGTRLLVL.

With respect to this clone: The read terminates 3 residues ahead of where the CDR3 ends, so the germline J gene completes it. The chain employs TRBV19 and TRBJ2-1; 8 bases map to TRBD2. Germline CDR1 reads LNHDA; CDR2 reads SQIVND (reference sequence). Trimming at V came to 3 bases and at J to 0 bases, leaving 10 bases not matched to a gene. This CDR3 has 18 residues. The CDR3 reads CASSIPVSGTSSYNEQFF. CDR3 bases read: TGTGCCAGTAGTATCCCGGTTAGCGGGACTAGCTCCTACAATGAG.

Details on this clone: The CDR3 end is not reached by the read, which stops 3 residues before it; the germline J gene fills it in. The chain combines TRBV9 with TRBJ2-6; the match to TRBD1 covers 10 bases. The germline gives CDR1 SGDLS, CDR2 YYNGEE. V trimming: 2 bases; J trimming: 0 bases; junction bases outside the gene matches: 11. The length of the CDR3 is 20 residues. CDR3 DNA (partial): TGTGCCAGCAGCGTCCTATATCCGGGACAGGGGTCCTCTGGGGCCAACGTC. It translates to CASSVLYPGQGSSGANV. From start to end, the CDR3 is CASSVLYPGQGSSGANVLTF. The variable domain in full, with the rest retrieved from reference TRBV9 and TRBJ2-6, is DSGVTQTPKHLITATGQRVTLRCSPRSGDLSVYWYQQSLDQGLQFLIQYYNGEERAKGNILERFSAQQFPDLHSELNLSSLELGDSALYFCASSVLYPGQGSSGANVLTFGAGSRLTVL.

For this clone: The read ends 3 residues before the CDR3 terminus; that terminus is restored from the germline J gene. The chain links TRBV30 to TRBJ1-1; 7 bases map to TRBD1. Trimming removed 3 bases from V and 2 bases from J; junction bases left unmatched: 3. Germline-derived CDR1 and CDR2 are GTSNPN and SVGIG (reference sequence). There are 13 residues in the CDR3. The CDR3 bases that were read are TGTGCCTGGAGGGGACAGCTAAACACTGAA. Translating it yields CAWRGQLNTE. The CDR3 in its entirety is CAWRGQLNTEAFF.

With regard to this clone: The junction differs from germline at one of its ends, possibly a read error. Read sequence stops 3 residues before the CDR3 end, and the germline J gene provides the missing end. The sample contains more than one DNA sequence encoding this CDR3. The J gene is TRBJ1-3, the V gene TRBV28; the match to TRBD1 covers 7 bases. Germline CDR1 is MDHEN and CDR2 is SYDVKM. The CDR3 consists of 17 residues. The covered CDR3 bases are TGTGCCAGCAGCACCGTCTATGAGGGGGCTCTTAGAAACACT. It codes for CASSTVYEGALRNT. The CDR3 in full is CASSTVYEGALRNTIYF.

Remarks on this clone: Read coverage stops 3 residues before the CDR3 terminus; the germline J gene supplies the remainder. This chain connects TRBV20-1 to TRBJ1-1, with D tentatively TRBD1 (6 bases). Germline assignment: CDR1 DFQATT and CDR2 SNEGSKA (reference sequence). The CDR3 loop spans 15 amino acids. Trimming stripped 2 bases from V and 5 bases from J, with 18 bases between. This CDR3 is CSARWAGGGTTEAFF. The sequenced CDR3 bases are TGCAGTGCTAGATGGGCCGGAGGGGGAACAACTGAA.

Its frequency marks this clone as medium-sized (0.01 to 0.1%). The read comes to an end 3 residues before the CDR3 does, leaving the germline J gene to fill in the end. The rearrangement links TRBV7-2 to TRBJ2-7; TRBD1 aligns across 7 bases. Trimming removed 10 bases from V and 2 bases from J; junction bases left unmatched: 11. Per the germline V gene, CDR1 is SGHTA and CDR2 is FQGNSA. CDR3 length: 14 residues. The DNA read from the CDR3 is TGTGCCATCGTTCTTTCCGGGACAGCCTACGAG. Encoded protein: CAIVLSGTAYE. The CDR3 as a whole reads CAIVLSGTAYEQYF.

Notes on this clone: The read gets to within 3 residues of the CDR3 end, and the germline J gene fills in the rest. This sequence joins TRBV18 and TRBJ2-2; D is ambiguous. This CDR3 has 15 amino acids. In germline, CDR1 is KGHSH, CDR2 LQKENI. Trimming stripped 6 bases from V and 3 bases from J, with 14 bases between. The part of the CDR3 DNA that was read is TGTGCCAGCTCGCCGATCACGACACACACCGGGGAG. Translated, it gives CASSPITTHTGE. The complete CDR3 protein is CASSPITTHTGELFF.

As to this clone: The read is 3 residues too short to cover the CDR3 end, so that end is filled in from the germline J gene. The chain combines TRBV19 with TRBJ2-3; tentatively, D is TRBD1 (5 bases). The CDR3 loop spans 18 amino acids. Germline lookup yields CDR1 LNHDA and CDR2 SQIVND (reference sequence). CDR3 in amino acids: CASSIDGRAFQSNQPQYF. CDR3 bases read: TGTGCCAGTAGTATAGACGGCAGGGCTTTTCAAAGCAATCAGCCG. The complete variable domain, with remaining parts taken from reference TRBV19 and TRBJ2-3, reads DGGITQSPKYLFRKEGQNVTLSCEQNLNHDAMYWYRQDPGQGLRLIYYSQIVNDFQKGDIAEGYSVSREKKESFPLTVTSAQKNPTAFYLCASSIDGRAFQSNQPQYFGPGTRLTVL.

Of note for this clone: Read sequence stops 3 residues before the CDR3 end, and the germline J gene provides the missing end. V is TRBV20-1 and J is TRBJ2-2; 9 positions agree with TRBD2. The CDR3 consists of 14 residues. The J segment lost 4 bases and the V segment lost 5 bases, leaving 5 bases of the junction unmatched. CDR1 and CDR2 (germline): DFQATT, SNEGSKA (reference sequence). Incomplete CDR3 DNA: TGCAGTGCTGGTAGCGGGAGCGGCACCGGGGAG. It yields the protein CSAGSGSGTGE. The full CDR3 is CSAGSGSGTGELFF.

Worth noting for this clone: The CDR3 goes on 3 residues after the read ends, and that part is filled in from the germline J gene. The chain combines TRBV19 with TRBJ1-5; 9 nucleotides agree with TRBD1. The CDR3 loop spans 15 amino acids. V shed 9 bases and J 1 base; nucleotides not matched to a gene: 7. Germline values: CDR1 LNHDA, CDR2 SQIVND (reference sequence). The CDR3 is CARGQGSGSNQPQHF. The CDR3 DNA, read in part, is TGTGCCAGGGGACAGGGCTCGGGAAGCAATCAGCCC.

A word on this clone: The read terminates 3 residues before the CDR3 end, so the remaining end is supplied by the germline J gene. V and J are TRBV20-1 and TRBJ2-5, with TRBD2 identical over 11 bases. The CDR3 is 18 amino acids. V trimming: 1 base; J trimming: 1 base; junction bases outside the gene matches: 11. Germline lookup yields CDR1 DFQATT and CDR2 SNEGSKA (reference sequence). Incomplete CDR3 DNA: TGCAGTGCTAGAGGCGAGGGATGGCTAGCGGGGGGCCAAGAGACC. It specifies CSARGEGWLAGGQET. The entire CDR3 protein is CSARGEGWLAGGQETQYF.

Concerning this clone: The sequenced fragment ends 3 residues before the CDR3 boundary, so the rest is inferred from the germline J gene. The chain carries TRBV10-3 and TRBJ2-2; D might be TRBD2 (6 bases). Germline CDR1 ENHRY, CDR2 SYGVKD. Deletions cut 6 bases from V and 2 bases from J, with 19 bases between. The CDR3 loop spans 17 amino acids. CDR3 sequence reads: CAISPRGLFPNTGELFF. The covered CDR3 bases are TGTGCCATCAGCCCTCGGGGACTTTTCCCTAACACCGGGGAG.

Details on this clone: The CDR3 end lies 3 residues beyond the end of the read and is filled in from the germline J gene. The rearrangement joins TRBV5-4 to TRBJ2-3; the D gene is possibly TRBD1 (5 bases). The germline V gene encodes CDR1 SGHNT and CDR2 YYREEE (reference sequence). The CDR3 runs 14 residues. Incomplete CDR3 DNA: TGTGCCAGCAGCTTGGACAGGTGGCGAGAGACG. Translated: CASSLDRWRET. The full CDR3 reads CASSLDRWRETQYF.

On this clone: The read falls 3 residues short of the CDR3 end, and the missing part is taken from the germline J gene. The gene calls are TRBV7-8 and TRBJ1-5, with 9 bases that match TRBD1. From germline, CDR1 is SGHVS and CDR2 FQNEAQ. The CDR3 loop spans 15 amino acids. The V gene end was trimmed by 5 bases and the J gene end by 2 bases; junction bases not matched to a gene: 4. The CDR3 is CASSARDRGNQPQHF. The covered CDR3 bases are TGTGCCAGCAGCGCGAGGGACAGGGGCAATCAGCCC.

For this clone: The CDR3 is cut off 3 residues early in the read; its end comes from the germline J gene. The V gene is TRBV6-2 or TRBV6-3, the J gene TRBJ1-2; D gene uncertain. The V gene's germline CDR1 is MNHEY and CDR2 SVGEGT. The CDR3 covers 15 residues. CDR3 residues: CASSYLAGGPYDYTF. CDR3 bases read: TGTGCCAGCAGTTACTTGGCGGGAGGGCCGTACGAC.

Of note for this clone: The missing CDR3 end, 3 residues past where the read stops, is filled in from the germline J gene. The genes are TRBV7-9 and TRBJ1-1; TRBD1 agrees at 8 bases. V shed 6 bases, J shed 4 bases, and the junction held 4 bases outside the gene matches. The CDR3 has 13 amino acids. Germline CDR1 is SEHNR and CDR2 is FQNEAQ (reference sequence). The sequenced CDR3 bases are TGTGCCAGCAGGCGGACAGGGCCCACTGAA. Residues: CASRRTGPTE. The complete CDR3 protein is CASRRTGPTEAFF. Supplemented by reference TRBV7-9 and TRBJ1-1, the full variable domain reads DTGVSQNPRHKITKRGQNVTFRCDPISEHNRLYWYRQTLGQGPEFLTYFQNEAQLEKSRLLSDRFSAERPKGSFSTLEIQRTEQGDSAMYLCASRRTGPTEAFFGQGTRLTVV.

As concerns this clone: The DNA ends 3 residues before the CDR3 does, and the rest of the CDR3 is filled in from the germline J gene. The V gene is TRBV27, the J gene TRBJ2-5; 9 nucleotides agree with TRBD1. The J segment lost 4 bases and the V segment lost 5 bases, leaving 2 bases of the junction unmatched. The CDR3 is 13 amino acids. Germline assignment: CDR1 MNHEY and CDR2 SMNVEV (reference sequence). The sequenced part of the CDR3 DNA is TGTGCCAGCAGTAACAGGGGGCTAGAGACC. Protein sequence: CASSNRGLET. The full CDR3 is CASSNRGLETQYF.

As concerns this clone: The read terminates 3 residues before the CDR3 end, so the remaining end is supplied by the germline J gene. The chain recombines TRBV6-1 with TRBJ1-2, with D possibly matching TRBD1 (6 bases). The CDR3 is 16 residues long. Germline lookup yields CDR1 MNHNS and CDR2 SASEGT. CDR3 loop: CASSGLGAGAVYDYTF. CDR3 DNA, as far as it was read: TGTGCCAGCAGTGGGCTGGGGGCGGGAGCGGTCTACGAC.

Concerning this clone: The sequenced fragment ends 3 residues before the CDR3 boundary, so the rest is inferred from the germline J gene. This sequence joins TRBV7-8 and TRBJ2-3; 13 nucleotides agree with TRBD2. CDR1 and CDR2 from the germline V gene are SGHVS and FQNEAQ. The CDR3 totals 15 residues. The CDR3 bases that were read are TGTGCCAGCAGCTTAGGGACTAGCGGGAGAGAGACG. Its protein product is CASSLGTSGRET. The entire CDR3 protein is CASSLGTSGRETQYF.

On this clone: The CDR3 is cut off 3 residues early in the read; its end comes from the germline J gene. This chain links TRBV18 with TRBJ2-1, with a weak D call TRBD1 (6 bases). Between the trimmed V and J ends, which lost 3 bases and 2 bases, there was a span of 11 bases. This CDR3 is built from 15 residues. Germline V gene lookup returns CDR1 KGHSH and CDR2 LQKENI. The CDR3 spells CASSPNHRAYNEQFF. The DNA read from the CDR3 is TGTGCCAGCTCACCCAACCACAGGGCCTACAATGAG.

On this clone itself: The observed sequence ends 3 residues before the CDR3 terminus, with the missing tail filled in from the germline J gene. The V call is TRBV19, the J call TRBJ1-1, with 8 bases fitting TRBD1. The CDR3 is 15 amino acids. Germline values: CDR1 LNHDA, CDR2 SQIVND (reference sequence). The sequenced part of the CDR3 DNA is TGTGCCAGTAGTACCCTCCCGACAGGGGCAGAGGGA. Its protein is CASSTLPTGAEG. The whole CDR3 is CASSTLPTGAEGAFF. Full variable domain (rest looked up from reference TRBV19 and TRBJ1-1): DGGITQSPKYLFRKEGQNVTLSCEQNLNHDAMYWYRQDPGQGLRLIYYSQIVNDFQKGDIAEGYSVSREKKESFPLTVTSAQKNPTAFYLCASSTLPTGAEGAFFGQGTRLTVV.